The clone carrying this T cell receptor beta chain was seen once. Original methodology: Reference gene primer amplification gave estimated nucleated cell counts. The method was immunoSEQ multiplex PCR; TCRdb's version includes in-frame clones alone and lacks a portion of them. V and J calls and clone size come straight from that table; D and trimming were deduced from the DNA. The sample holds over 100,000 clones; roughly two thirds are singletons and the top ten take 1.9%. This record comes from a study of blood T cell repertoires in COVID-19. Whole-study context: PBMCs, B-cell-depleted T cells, or T cells were the source of the cDNA or gDNA that made up the material.

The sequenced material came from peripheral blood. The sequence was collected from a woman aged 70-85 years with acute or convalescent COVID-19.

The CDR3, as DNA: TGTGCCAGCTCACCTCAGGGGGCGGGATCCTACGAGCAGTACTTC. Translation: CASSPQGAGSYEQYF. The chain combines TRBV18 with TRBJ2-7, with TRBD1 matching over 8 bases. V shed 3 bases and J 1 base; nucleotides not matched to a gene: 5. There are 15 residues in the CDR3. Germline lookup yields CDR1 KGHSH and CDR2 LQKENI. The full variable domain, with the rest looked up from reference TRBV18 and TRBJ2-7, is NAGVMQNPRHLVRRRGQEARLRCSPMKGHSHVYWYRQLPEEGLKFMVYLQKENIIDESGMPKERFSAEFPKEGPSILRIQQVVRGDSAAYFCASSPQGAGSYEQYFGPGTRLTVT.